The T cell receptor beta chain under discussion was sequenced for a study of blood T cell repertoires in COVID-19. Across the whole study: T cells, B-cell-depleted T cells, or PBMCs supplied cDNA or gDNA.

Trimming cost V 5 bases and J 3 bases, with 8 bases left between them. This CDR3 has 12 residues. Germline CDR1 LGHNT, CDR2 FRNRAP. Some clones are missing from TCRdb's copy, which holds only in-frame ones; the method was immunoSEQ multiplex PCR. The table lists some 130,000 clones, about 72% of them singletons. V usage is TRBV12-5 and J usage is TRBJ2-7; D perhaps matches TRBD1 (5 bases). The sequence came from a woman aged 65 to 85 with acute or convalescent COVID-19. The sequenced material came from peripheral blood. The CDR3 reads CASGLDSYEQYF. In DNA, the CDR3 is TGTGCTAGTGGTCTAGACAGCTACGAGCAGTACTTC. Based on the CDR3 plus reference TRBV12-5 and TRBJ2-7, the full variable domain is DARVTQTPRHKVTEMGQEVTMRCQPILGHNTVFWYRQTMMQGLELLAYFRNRAPLDDSGMPKDRFSAEMPDATLATLKIQPSEPRDSAVYFCASGLDSYEQYFGPGTRLTVT.